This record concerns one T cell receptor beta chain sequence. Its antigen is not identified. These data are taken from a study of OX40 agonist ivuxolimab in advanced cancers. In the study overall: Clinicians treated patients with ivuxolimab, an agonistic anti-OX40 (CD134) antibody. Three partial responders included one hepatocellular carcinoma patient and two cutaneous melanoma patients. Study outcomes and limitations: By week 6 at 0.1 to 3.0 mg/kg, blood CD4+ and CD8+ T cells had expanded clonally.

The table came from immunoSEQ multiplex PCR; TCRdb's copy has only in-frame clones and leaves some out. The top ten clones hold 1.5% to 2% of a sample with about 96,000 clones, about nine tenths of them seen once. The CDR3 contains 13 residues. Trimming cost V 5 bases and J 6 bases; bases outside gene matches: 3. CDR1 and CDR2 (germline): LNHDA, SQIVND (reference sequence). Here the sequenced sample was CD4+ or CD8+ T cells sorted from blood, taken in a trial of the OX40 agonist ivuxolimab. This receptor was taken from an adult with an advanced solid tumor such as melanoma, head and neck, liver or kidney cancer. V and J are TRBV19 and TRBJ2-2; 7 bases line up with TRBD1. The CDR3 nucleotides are TGTGCCAGTAGTCCGGGGACAGCCGGGGAGCTGTTTTTT. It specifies CASSPGTAGELFF.